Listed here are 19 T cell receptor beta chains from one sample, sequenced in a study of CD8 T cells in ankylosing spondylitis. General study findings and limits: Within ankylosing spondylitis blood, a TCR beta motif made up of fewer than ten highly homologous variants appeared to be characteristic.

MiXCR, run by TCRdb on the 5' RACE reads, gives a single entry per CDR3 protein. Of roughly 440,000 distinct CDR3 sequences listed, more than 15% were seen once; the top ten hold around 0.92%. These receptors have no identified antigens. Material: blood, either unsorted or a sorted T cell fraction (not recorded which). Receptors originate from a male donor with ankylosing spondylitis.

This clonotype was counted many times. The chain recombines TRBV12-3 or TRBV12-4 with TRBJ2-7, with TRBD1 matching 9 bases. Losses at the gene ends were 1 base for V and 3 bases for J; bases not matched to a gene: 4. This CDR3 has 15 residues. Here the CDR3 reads CASSLVGTGNYEQYF. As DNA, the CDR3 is TGTGCCAGCAGTTTAGTGGGGACAGGGAACTACGAGCAGTACTTC.

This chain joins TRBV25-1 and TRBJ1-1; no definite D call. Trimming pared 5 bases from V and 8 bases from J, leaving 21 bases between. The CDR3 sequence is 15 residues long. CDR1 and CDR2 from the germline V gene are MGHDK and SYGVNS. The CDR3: CASSWARAGPEEAFF. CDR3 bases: TGTGCCAGCAGTTGGGCTCGGGCCGGGCCCGAAGAAGCTTTCTTT. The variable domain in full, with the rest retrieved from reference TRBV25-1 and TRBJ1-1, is EADIYQTPRYLVIGTGKKITLECSQTMGHDKMYWYQQDPGMELHLIHYSYGVNSTEKGDLSSESTVSRIRTEHFPLTLESARPSHTSQYLCASSWARAGPEEAFFGQGTRLTVV.

The CDR3 DNA is TGTGCCAGCAGCTCTACTGGTGCGGGAGGGAGGGATACGCAGTATTTT. Protein sequence: CASSSTGAGGRDTQYF. The chain has TRBV7-8 and TRBJ2-3, with 9 bases aligning to TRBD2. Germline CDR1 is SGHVS and CDR2 is FQNEAQ. The V and J ends lost 4 bases and 6 bases, in that order; junction bases with no gene match: 11. The CDR3 runs to 16 residues.

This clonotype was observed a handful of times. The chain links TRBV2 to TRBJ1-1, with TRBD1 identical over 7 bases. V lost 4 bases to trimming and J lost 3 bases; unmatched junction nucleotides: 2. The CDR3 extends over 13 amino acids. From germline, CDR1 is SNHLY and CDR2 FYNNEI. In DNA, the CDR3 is TGTGCCAGCAGTGCAGGGGGGGACACTGAAGCTTTCTTT. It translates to CASSAGGDTEAFF.

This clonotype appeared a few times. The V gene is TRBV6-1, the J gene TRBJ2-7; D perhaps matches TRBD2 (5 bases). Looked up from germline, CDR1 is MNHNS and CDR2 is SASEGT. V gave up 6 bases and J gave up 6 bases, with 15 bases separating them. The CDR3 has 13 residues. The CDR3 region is CASSRGLSVEQYF. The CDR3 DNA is TGTGCCAGCAGCCGAGGGTTATCGGTCGAGCAGTACTTC.

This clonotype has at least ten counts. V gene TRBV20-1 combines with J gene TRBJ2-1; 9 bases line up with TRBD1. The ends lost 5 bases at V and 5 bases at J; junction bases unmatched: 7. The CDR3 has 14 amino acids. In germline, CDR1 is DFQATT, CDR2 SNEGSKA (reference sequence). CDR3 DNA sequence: TGCAGTGCTTCCGGGACAGGGTTTCACAATGAGCAGTTCTTC. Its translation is CSASGTGFHNEQFF.

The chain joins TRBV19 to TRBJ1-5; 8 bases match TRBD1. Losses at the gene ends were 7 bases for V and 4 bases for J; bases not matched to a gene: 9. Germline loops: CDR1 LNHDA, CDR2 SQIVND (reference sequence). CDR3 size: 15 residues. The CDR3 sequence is CASTATGVGNQPQHF. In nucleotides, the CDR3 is TGTGCCAGTACCGCGACAGGGGTAGGGAATCAGCCCCAGCATTTT.

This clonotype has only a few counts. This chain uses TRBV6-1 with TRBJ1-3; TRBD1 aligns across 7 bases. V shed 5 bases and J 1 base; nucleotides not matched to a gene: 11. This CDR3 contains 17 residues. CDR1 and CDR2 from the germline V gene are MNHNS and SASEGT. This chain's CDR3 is CASSPRPGQFSGNTIYF. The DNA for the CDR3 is TGTGCCAGCAGTCCCCGACCGGGACAGTTTTCTGGAAACACCATATATTTT.

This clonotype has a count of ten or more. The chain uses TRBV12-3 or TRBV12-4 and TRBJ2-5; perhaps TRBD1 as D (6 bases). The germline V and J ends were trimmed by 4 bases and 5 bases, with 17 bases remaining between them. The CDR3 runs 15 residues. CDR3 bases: TGTGCCAGCAGTTACAGGGAGTCCTCGGGGGAGACCCAGTACTTC. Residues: CASSYRESSGETQYF.

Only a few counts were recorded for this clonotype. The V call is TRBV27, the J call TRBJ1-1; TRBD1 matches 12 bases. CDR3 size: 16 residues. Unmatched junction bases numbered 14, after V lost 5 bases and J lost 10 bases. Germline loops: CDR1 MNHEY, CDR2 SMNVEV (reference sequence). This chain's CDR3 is CASSRQPGQGALGAFF. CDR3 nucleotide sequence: TGTGCCAGCAGTCGGCAGCCGGGACAGGGGGCGTTGGGAGCTTTCTTT.

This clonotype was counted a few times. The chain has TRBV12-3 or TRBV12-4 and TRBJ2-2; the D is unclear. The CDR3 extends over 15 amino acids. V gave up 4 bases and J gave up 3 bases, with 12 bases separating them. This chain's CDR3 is CASSWGKVDTGELFF. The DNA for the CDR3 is TGTGCCAGCAGTTGGGGAAAGGTGGACACCGGGGAGCTGTTTTTT.

In nucleotides, the CDR3 is TGCAGTCCCGGGGGTCGGACAGGGGGTGAGACCCAGTACTTC. Encoded protein: CSPGGRTGGETQYF. The rearrangement links TRBV20-1 to TRBJ2-5; 10 bases map to TRBD1. Germline V lookup: CDR1 DFQATT, CDR2 SNEGSKA (reference sequence). The CDR3 extends over 14 amino acids. V trimming: 8 bases; J trimming: 5 bases; junction bases outside the gene matches: 11.

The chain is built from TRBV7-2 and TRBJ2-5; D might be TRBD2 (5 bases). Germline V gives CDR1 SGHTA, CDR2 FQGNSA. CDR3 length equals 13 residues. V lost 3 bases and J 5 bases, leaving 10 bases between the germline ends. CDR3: CASSLREIETQYF. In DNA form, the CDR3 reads TGTGCCAGCAGCTTGAGGGAGATTGAGACCCAGTACTTC.

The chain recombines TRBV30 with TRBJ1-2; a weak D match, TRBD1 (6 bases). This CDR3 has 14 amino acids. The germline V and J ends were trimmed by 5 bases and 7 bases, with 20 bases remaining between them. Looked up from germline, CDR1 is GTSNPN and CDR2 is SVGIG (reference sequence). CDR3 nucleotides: TGTGCCTGGCGAGGACAGCCGACCCGAGGTGGCTACACCTTC. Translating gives CAWRGQPTRGGYTF.

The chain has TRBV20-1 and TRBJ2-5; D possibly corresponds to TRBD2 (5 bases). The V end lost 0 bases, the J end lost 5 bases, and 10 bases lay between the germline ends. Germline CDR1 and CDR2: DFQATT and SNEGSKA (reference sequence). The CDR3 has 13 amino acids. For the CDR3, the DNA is TGCAGTGCTAGAGATTCGGGATCCGAGACCCAGTACTTC. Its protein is CSARDSGSETQYF.

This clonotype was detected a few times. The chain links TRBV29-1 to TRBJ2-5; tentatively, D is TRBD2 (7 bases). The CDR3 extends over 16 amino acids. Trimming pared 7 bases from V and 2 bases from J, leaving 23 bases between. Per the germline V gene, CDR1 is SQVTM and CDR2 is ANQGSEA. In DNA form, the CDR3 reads TGCAGCGCCCTACGGGTTGGGGGGGGCATACAAGAGACCCAGTACTTC. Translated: CSALRVGGGIQETQYF.

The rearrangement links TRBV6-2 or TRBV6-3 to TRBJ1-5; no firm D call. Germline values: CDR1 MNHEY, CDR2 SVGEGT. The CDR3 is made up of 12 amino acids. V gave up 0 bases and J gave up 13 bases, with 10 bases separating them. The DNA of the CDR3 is TGTGCCAGCAGTTACTCGACGGGAGAACAGCATTTT. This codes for CASSYSTGEQHF.

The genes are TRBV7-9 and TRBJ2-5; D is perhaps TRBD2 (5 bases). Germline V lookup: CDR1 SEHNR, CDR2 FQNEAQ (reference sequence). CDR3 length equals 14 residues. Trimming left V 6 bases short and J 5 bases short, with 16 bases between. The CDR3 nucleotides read TGTGCCAGCAGAGAGTTAGGACCGGGGGAGACCCAGTACTTC. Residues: CASRELGPGETQYF.

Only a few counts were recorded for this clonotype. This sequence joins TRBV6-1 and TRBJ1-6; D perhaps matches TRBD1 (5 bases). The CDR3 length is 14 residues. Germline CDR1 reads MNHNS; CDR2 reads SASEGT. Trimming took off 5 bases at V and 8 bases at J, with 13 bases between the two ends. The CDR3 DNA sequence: TGTGCCAGCAGTCCAGGGTTAGGAGATTCACCCCTCCACTTT. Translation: CASSPGLGDSPLHF.